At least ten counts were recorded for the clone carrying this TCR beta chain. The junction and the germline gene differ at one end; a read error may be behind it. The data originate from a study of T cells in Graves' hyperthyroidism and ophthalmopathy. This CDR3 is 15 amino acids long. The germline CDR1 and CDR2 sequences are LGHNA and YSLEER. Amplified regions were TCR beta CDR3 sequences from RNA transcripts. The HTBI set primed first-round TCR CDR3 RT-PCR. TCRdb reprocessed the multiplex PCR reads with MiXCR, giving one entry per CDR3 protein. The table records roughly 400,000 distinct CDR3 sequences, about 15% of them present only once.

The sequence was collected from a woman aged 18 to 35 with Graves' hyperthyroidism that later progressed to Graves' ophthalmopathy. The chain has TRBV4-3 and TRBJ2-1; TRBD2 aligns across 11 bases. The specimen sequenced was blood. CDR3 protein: CASSQGTSGYNEQFF. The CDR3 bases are TGTGCCAGCAGCCAAGGGACTAGCGGTTACAATGAGCAGTTCTTC.